Following are 20 T cell receptor beta chains from one sample sequenced in a study of shared clonotypes between healthy human individuals. The table came from immunoSEQ multiplex PCR; TCRdb's copy has only in-frame clones and leaves some out. The sample consists of 2 million to 2.5 million clones, approximately 94% of them appearing once. The sequencing input was naive CD4+ T cells sorted from blood. Described subset: CD45RA+ positively selected. Source of these receptors: a man younger than 30 in good health.

The V gene is TRBV28, the J gene TRBJ2-7; 11 bases match TRBD2. The trim removed 3 bases at V and 1 base at J, leaving 11 bases unmatched. Germline-derived CDR1 and CDR2 are MDHEN and SYDVKM. The CDR3 has 18 residues. DNA for the CDR3: TGTGCCAGCAGTTTTGCCCCTCGTACTAGCGGGGGTTCCTACGAGCAGTACTTC. As protein: CASSFAPRTSGGSYEQYF.

The rearrangement links TRBV18 to TRBJ2-5; D is undetermined. The length of the CDR3 is 16 residues. Trimming left V 6 bases short and J 5 bases short, with 22 bases between. Per germline, CDR1 KGHSH and CDR2 LQKENI. The CDR3 sequence is CASSPGSRRLMETQYF. The CDR3 DNA reads as TGTGCCAGCTCTCCGGGCTCCAGGCGATTGATGGAGACCCAGTACTTC.

V is TRBV6-5 and J is TRBJ1-1; D unclear. The CDR3 runs to 14 residues. Germline lookup yields CDR1 MNHEY and CDR2 SVGAGI. The germline V and J ends were trimmed by 5 bases and 6 bases, with 16 bases remaining between them. The CDR3 spells CASSHHPGSAEAFF. The CDR3 DNA is TGTGCCAGCAGTCATCACCCAGGTTCCGCTGAAGCTTTCTTT.

V gene TRBV6-6 combines with J gene TRBJ1-5; D may be TRBD1 (6 bases). V lost 6 bases to trimming and J lost 0 bases, with 15 bases between them. Germline V gene sequence: CDR1 MNHNY, CDR2 SVGAGI (reference sequence). The CDR3 consists of 16 residues. The CDR3 region has the DNA TGTGCCAGCAGCCCTGGACAGTCTTATAGCAATCAGCCCCAGCATTTT. Protein product: CASSPGQSYSNQPQHF.

The table lists this clone with a count of one. This chain uses TRBV4-2 with TRBJ2-7; 9 bases agree with TRBD1. V dropped 3 bases and J dropped 3; count of bases not matched to a gene: 6. CDR1 and CDR2 (germline): LGHNA, YNFKEQ. CDR3 size: 15 residues. The CDR3 loop is CASSQRTGVFYEQYF. CDR3 coding DNA: TGTGCCAGCAGCCAGAGGACAGGGGTGTTCTACGAGCAGTACTTC.

DNA of the CDR3: TGTGCCAGCAGCGTCGACACCTCTGGGGCCAACGTCCTGACTTTC. Encoded protein: CASSVDTSGANVLTF. This chain uses TRBV6-1 with TRBJ2-6; D is undetermined. CDR3 size: 15 residues. CDR1 is MNHNS and CDR2 is SASEGT in the germline V gene. V was pared by 6 bases and J by 0 bases, with 9 bases between.

The chain has TRBV30 and TRBJ1-5; perhaps TRBD1 as D (5 bases). Trimming pared 3 bases from V and 4 bases from J, leaving 13 bases between. Germline V gene sequence: CDR1 GTSNPN, CDR2 SVGIG (reference sequence). CDR3 length equals 14 residues. CDR3 protein: CAWRGRGQNQPQHF. CDR3 sequence (DNA): TGTGCCTGGAGGGGCCGGGGCCAGAATCAGCCCCAGCATTTT. Using reference TRBV30 and TRBJ1-5 for the parts outside the CDR3, the full variable domain is SQTIHQWPATLVQPVGSPLSLECTVEGTSNPNLYWYRQAAGRGLQLLFYSVGIGQISSEVPQNLSASRPQDRQFILSSKKLLLSDSGFYLCAWRGRGQNQPQHFGDGTRLSIL.

J is TRBJ2-3 and V is TRBV7-9, with 8 bases aligning to TRBD2. Germline CDR1 reads SEHNR; CDR2 reads FQNEAQ (reference sequence). Trimming took 5 bases from V and 0 from J; bases not matched to a gene: 4. The CDR3 has 15 amino acids. The CDR3 loop reads CASSLGGVSTDTQYF. In DNA, the CDR3 is TGTGCCAGCAGCCTCGGGGGGGTTAGCACAGATACGCAGTATTTT.

V is TRBV6-5 and J is TRBJ2-7, with D unresolved. V lost 6 bases, J lost 7 bases, and 19 bases lay in between. CDR3 size: 14 residues. Germline V gives CDR1 MNHEY, CDR2 SVGAGI. This CDR3 reads CASRQDGPRREQYF. The CDR3 DNA reads TGTGCCAGCAGGCAAGACGGACCCCGACGGGAGCAGTACTTC.

This chain uses TRBV10-3 with TRBJ2-7; TRBD1 matches 8 bases. The germline V gene has CDR1 ENHRY and CDR2 SYGVKD. This CDR3 has 14 amino acids. Germline trimming cut 2 bases from V and 3 bases from J; bases unmatched to any gene: 3. As DNA, the CDR3 is TGTGCCATCAGTGAGAGGGGACAGGACTACGAGCAGTACTTC. Translated: CAISERGQDYEQYF.

The chain combines TRBV25-1 with TRBJ1-4; 8 bases map to TRBD1. The CDR3 is made up of 14 amino acids. The ends lost 4 bases at V and 3 bases at J; junction bases unmatched: 1. Germline assignment: CDR1 MGHDK and CDR2 SYGVNS. CDR3 sequence: CASSATGANEKLFF. CDR3 nucleotides: TGTGCCAGCAGTGCGACAGGGGCTAATGAAAAACTGTTTTTT. Full variable domain (missing parts from reference TRBV25-1 and TRBJ1-4): EADIYQTPRYLVIGTGKKITLECSQTMGHDKMYWYQQDPGMELHLIHYSYGVNSTEKGDLSSESTVSRIRTEHFPLTLESARPSHTSQYLCASSATGANEKLFFGSGTQLSVL.

The chain employs TRBV5-4 and TRBJ2-2; TRBD1 matches at 9 bases. There are 18 residues in the CDR3. Trimming cost V 4 bases and J 2 bases; bases outside gene matches: 12. Germline V gene lookup returns CDR1 SGHNT and CDR2 YYREEE (reference sequence). For the CDR3, the DNA is TGTGCCAGCAGCAAATACGGACAGGGGTTCTTTAACACCGGGGAGCTGTTTTTT. Protein: CASSKYGQGFFNTGELFF.

The chain carries TRBV9 and TRBJ1-2, with D possibly TRBD1 on 6 matching bases. Germline CDR1 reads SGDLS; CDR2 reads YYNGEE. This CDR3 is 15 amino acids long. V lost 3 bases, J lost 4 bases, and 16 bases lay in between. The CDR3 region is CASSARTALGYGYTF. DNA for the CDR3: TGTGCCAGCAGCGCCCGGACAGCCCTAGGCTATGGCTACACCTTC.

J is TRBJ1-1 and V is TRBV6-5; no firm D call. Germline assignment: CDR1 MNHEY and CDR2 SVGAGI. V dropped 2 bases and J dropped 1 base, with 5 bases sitting between them. The CDR3 is made up of 13 amino acids. The CDR3 coding sequence is TGTGCCAGCAGTTACAACGGGAACACTGAAGCTTTCTTT. Its translation is CASSYNGNTEAFF.

The gene calls are TRBV14 and TRBJ2-7, with D possibly matching TRBD2 (6 bases). This CDR3 has 16 amino acids. The V gene's germline CDR1 is SGHDN and CDR2 FVKESK. The V gene lost 4 bases and the J gene lost 3 bases, with 19 bases spanning the gap. CDR3 DNA: TGTGCCAGCAGCCCGAAGCGAACCGGGAGCATCTACGAGCAGTACTTC. Residues: CASSPKRTGSIYEQYF.

The CDR3 sequence is CSVGQSNQPQHF. The DNA for the CDR3 is TGTTCCGTGGGACAGAGCAATCAGCCCCAGCATTTT. The chain combines TRBV28 with TRBJ1-5; 7 positions agree with TRBD1. The CDR3 loop spans 12 amino acids. Germline CDR1 reads MDHEN; CDR2 reads SYDVKM.

This rearrangement joins TRBV7-9 to TRBJ2-1; 10 bases map to TRBD2. The junction had 11 bases not matched to a gene; V was cut back by 0 bases and J by 12 bases. Germline V gene sequence: CDR1 SEHNR, CDR2 FQNEAQ (reference sequence). The CDR3 loop spans 16 amino acids. CDR3 residues: CASSLAVAGGPDGQFF. CDR3 in DNA: TGTGCCAGCAGCTTAGCGGTAGCGGGAGGTCCGGATGGGCAGTTCTTC.

The chain has TRBV15 and TRBJ2-5; TRBD1 aligns across 10 bases. This CDR3 comprises 14 residues. Germline lookup yields CDR1 LNHNV and CDR2 YYDKDF (reference sequence). With 7 bases clipped from V and 4 bases from J, the junction kept 6 bases outside the gene matches. The CDR3 spells CATKRQGAGETQYF. The DNA of the CDR3 is TGTGCCACCAAGAGACAGGGGGCAGGAGAGACCCAGTACTTC.

The chain uses TRBV4-1 and TRBJ2-5; 9 bases agree with TRBD2. The V gene's germline CDR1 is MGHRA and CDR2 YSYEKL. The CDR3 runs 17 residues. With V trimmed by 0 bases and J by 5 bases, 10 bases remained unmatched. CDR3: CASSQESAGGPRETQYF. DNA for the CDR3: TGCGCCAGCAGCCAAGAATCTGCGGGGGGGCCCAGGGAGACCCAGTACTTC.

This sequence joins TRBV21-1 and TRBJ2-1; the table calls TRBD1, which could not be checked here. TRBV21-1 is described as a pseudogene. The CDR3 extends over 17 amino acids. The DNA for the CDR3 is TGTGCCAGCACCAAAGAAGGGAACAGGGGGCGCATCAATGAGCAGTTCTTC. Encoded protein: CASTKEGNRGRINEQFF.